This record covers a single T cell receptor (beta chain). This entry comes from a study of CD8+ T cells in alopecia areata. Sequencing relied on a cDNA template that was reverse transcribed from extracted RNA. The assay was immunoSEQ multiplex PCR, and TCRdb's table has in-frame clones only and misses some. The table shows hundreds of thousands of clones, with 60% occurring only once. CDR3 size: 13 residues. V was cut by 5 bases and J by 6 bases, with 14 bases left in between. Germline CDR1 and CDR2: SGHTA and FQGTGA. Described treatment: oral pan-JAK inhibitor, 5-10 mg twice daily. The authors sorted CD4+ and CD8+ T cells from PBMCs.

This clonotype was sampled from a human donor with alopecia areata. The genes are TRBV7-3 and TRBJ2-7, with D tentatively TRBD1 (8 bases). Sample: CD4+ T cells sorted from blood, taken around week 54, from a patient treated with tofacitinib. This CDR3 is CASSTDREGEQYF. DNA for the CDR3: TGTGCCAGCAGCACGGACAGGGAGGGCGAGCAGTACTTC.